These T cell receptor beta chains were read from a single sample in a study of monozygotic twins with inflammatory bowel disease. TCRdb re-called the 5' RACE reads and gives one entry per CDR3 protein, without DNA. This sample's table has about 160,000 distinct CDR3 sequences. Sequencing input: blood. The receptors come from a human donor with ulcerative colitis or Crohn's disease, or a healthy co-twin of an affected twin (not recorded which). CDR3s include the opening cysteine and the closing phenylalanine or tryptophan.

>TRBJ2-3|TRBV18
CASSPPRRWGISTDTQYF
>TRBJ1-5|TRBV19
CASRTVSTQPQHF
>TRBJ1-2|TRBV5-5
CASSHITGTVYGYTF
>TRBJ1-5|TRBV10-3
CAISVEGSNQPQHF
>TRBJ2-1|TRBV7-6
CASSPASTGGNYNEQFF
>TRBJ2-3|TRBV10-3
CAISENPGWDADTQYF
>TRBJ1-2|TRBV7-9
CASSFSRVQEGGYTF
>TRBJ2-2|TRBV30
CAWSIGVNTGELFF
>TRBJ1-4|TRBV10-3
CAISGRANEKLFF
>TRBJ2-3|TRBV7-2
CASSLFGSSSTDTQYF
>TRBJ2-2|TRBV11-1
CASSARTSGLANTGELFF
>TRBJ2-2|TRBV19
CASSIVPGDGELFF
>TRBJ2-1|TRBV18
CASSPPAPLAGGLRRYNEQFF
>TRBJ1-1|TRBV18
CASSLSPGGLEAFF
>TRBJ2-1|TRBV20-1
CSARLAGGRGSYNEQFF
>TRBJ2-7|TRBV4-1
CASSQDRTSAYEQYF
>TRBJ2-7|TRBV20-1
CSARLLGGYEQYF
>TRBJ2-5|TRBV24-1
CATSDPTGASGTQYF
>TRBJ2-5|TRBV5-4
CASSLSRGAKQETQYF
>TRBJ1-2|TRBV5-1
CASSLFAGSNYGYTF
>TRBJ1-1|TRBV5-1
CASSPGTGGSTEAFF
>TRBJ1-3|TRBV14
CASSRGTLGNTIYF
>TRBJ1-3|TRBV9
CASSPRQDSGNTIYF
>TRBJ2-7|TRBV5-1
CASSLWGPGNEQYF
>TRBJ2-3|TRBV12-3/TRBV12-4
CASKRAGPEDTQYF
>TRBJ1-2|TRBV18
CASSSGALYGYTF
>TRBJ2-1|TRBV5-1
CASRARSSQISYNEQFF
>TRBJ1-2|TRBV3-1
CASSQGLGIDYGYTF
>TRBJ2-7|TRBV25-1
CASMLAGGHEQYF
>TRBJ1-1|TRBV5-5
CASSQLRTDRNTEAFF
>TRBJ2-3|TRBV20-1
CSARTGGPGTDTQYF
>TRBJ1-2|TRBV5-1
CASSLGGTGDNYGYTF
>TRBJ1-5|TRBV20-1
CSASKSPGVVSNQPQHF
>TRBJ2-3|TRBV11-1
CASSFALAGGASSTDTQYF
>TRBJ2-3|TRBV5-1
CASSFRAGTQYF
>TRBJ2-1|TRBV29-1
CSVLGNSGGAWNEQFF
>TRBJ2-2|TRBV9
CASSVGQGNTGELFF